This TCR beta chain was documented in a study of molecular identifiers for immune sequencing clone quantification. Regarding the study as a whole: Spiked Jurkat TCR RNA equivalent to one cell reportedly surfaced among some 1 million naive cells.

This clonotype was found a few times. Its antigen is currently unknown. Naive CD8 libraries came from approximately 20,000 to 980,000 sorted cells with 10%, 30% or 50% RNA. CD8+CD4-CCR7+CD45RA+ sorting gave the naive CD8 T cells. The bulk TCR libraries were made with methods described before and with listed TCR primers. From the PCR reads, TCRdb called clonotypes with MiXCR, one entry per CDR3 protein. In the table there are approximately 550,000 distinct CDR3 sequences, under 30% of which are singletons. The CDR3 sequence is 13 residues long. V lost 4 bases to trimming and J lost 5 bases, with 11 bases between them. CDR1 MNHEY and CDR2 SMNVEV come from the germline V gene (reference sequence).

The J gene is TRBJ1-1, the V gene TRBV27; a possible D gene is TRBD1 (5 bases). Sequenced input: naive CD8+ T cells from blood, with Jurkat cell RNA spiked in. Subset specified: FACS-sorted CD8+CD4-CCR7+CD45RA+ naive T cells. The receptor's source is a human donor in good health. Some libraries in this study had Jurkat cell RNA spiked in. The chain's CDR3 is CASSWVGGTEAFF. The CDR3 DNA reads TGTGCCAGCAGTTGGGTCGGGGGAACTGAAGCTTTCTTT.